The sequence of this T cell receptor (beta chain) was determined in a study of T cell responses to AZD1222 COVID-19 vaccine. Data came from immunoSEQ multiplex PCR; TCRdb stores just in-frame clones and leaves some out. The sample has about 150,000 clones, about 93% seen once. Source: peripheral blood, taken on day 0 of AZD1222 vaccination. The TCR originated in an adult in good health.

CDR3 residues: CASSAVREKLFF. CDR3 nucleotides: TGTGCCAGCAGTGCGGTTCGTGAAAAACTGTTTTTT. This sequence joins TRBV6-2 or TRBV6-3 and TRBJ1-4, with no clear D. Germline assignment: CDR1 MNHEY and CDR2 SVGEGT. Trimming pared 5 bases from V and 7 bases from J, leaving 8 bases between. The CDR3 extends over 12 amino acids.